One sample yielded the 23 T cell receptor beta chains listed below, sequenced in a study of blood T cell repertoires in COVID-19. The assay was immunoSEQ multiplex PCR, and TCRdb's table has in-frame clones only and misses some. Of 100,000 to 150,000 clones listed, 86% are singletons. Material for sequencing was peripheral blood. These receptors all come from a man between 35 and 55 years old with acute or convalescent COVID-19.

The chain is built from TRBV5-1 and TRBJ1-2; 8 nucleotides line up with TRBD1. CDR1 is SGHRS and CDR2 is YFSETQ in the germline V gene. The CDR3 extends over 14 amino acids. V trimming: 1 base; J trimming: 5 bases; junction bases outside the gene matches: 4. The CDR3 DNA follows: TGCGCCAGCAGCTTGCTTCAGGGGGCGTATGGCTACACCTTC. This gives the protein CASSLLQGAYGYTF. The variable domain in full, completed from reference TRBV5-1 and TRBJ1-2, reads KAGVTQTPRYLIKTRGQQVTLSCSPISGHRSVSWYQQTPGQGLQFLFEYFSETQRNKGNFPGRFSGRQFSNSRSEMNVSTLELGDSALYLCASSLLQGAYGYTFGSGTRLTVV.

V gene TRBV23-1 combines with J gene TRBJ1-5, with 8 bases that match TRBD1. TRBV23-1 is known as an ORF, though its function is uncertain. CDR3 length equals 16 residues. Germline trimming cut 3 bases from V and 4 bases from J; bases unmatched to any gene: 8. The DNA of the CDR3 is TGCGCCAGCAGTCAGGCGGGGACAGGAAGAAATCAGCCCCAGCATTTT. Translation gives CASSQAGTGRNQPQHF.

This clone was detected a few times. The chain carries TRBV27 and TRBJ2-5, with 13 bases lining up with TRBD2. This CDR3 is built from 15 residues. The J segment lost 2 bases and the V segment lost 8 bases, leaving 5 bases of the junction unmatched. Germline CDR1 and CDR2: MNHEY and SMNVEV (reference sequence). CDR3 nucleotide sequence: TGTGCCAGCCTCCCACTAGCGGGAGGGCAAGAGACCCAGTACTTC. Translation: CASLPLAGGQETQYF.

The chain is built from TRBV10-3 and TRBJ1-2, with 8 bases that match TRBD1. V shed 6 bases and J 0 bases; nucleotides not matched to a gene: 9. The germline V gene has CDR1 ENHRY and CDR2 SYGVKD. The CDR3 contains 16 residues. The CDR3 sequence is CAIRDDRGQTNYGYTF. DNA of the CDR3: TGTGCCATCAGGGATGACAGGGGACAAACTAACTATGGCTACACCTTC.

The chain links TRBV18 to TRBJ1-1; possible D gene TRBD1, 6 bases. This CDR3 has 14 amino acids. Per the germline V gene, CDR1 is KGHSH and CDR2 is LQKENI. The ends were cut back, 6 bases at V and 5 bases at J, with 16 bases in the middle. The CDR3 region has the DNA TGTGCCAGCTCGACGGGGGGAACAGGGACTGAAGCTTTCTTT. Protein: CASSTGGTGTEAFF.

This chain uses TRBV19 with TRBJ2-1; the D is unclear. Germline loops: CDR1 LNHDA, CDR2 SQIVND (reference sequence). The CDR3 sequence is 13 residues long. The ends were cut back, 2 bases at V and 5 bases at J, with 7 bases in the middle. CDR3 nucleotides: TGTGCCAGTAGTATATCGGTCGACAATGAGCAGTTCTTC. The encoded protein is CASSISVDNEQFF.

The V and J genes are TRBV7-2 and TRBJ2-4; 7 bases align to TRBD1. CDR3 length: 14 residues. With V trimmed by 5 bases and J by 7 bases, 8 bases remained unmatched. Germline CDR1 is SGHTA and CDR2 is FQGNSA. CDR3 sequence reads: CASSTRTGSNIQYF. The CDR3 DNA follows: TGTGCCAGCAGCACACGGACAGGATCTAACATTCAGTACTTC.

This clone has just a few counts. V is TRBV29-1 and J is TRBJ1-2; 8 nucleotides align to TRBD1. Germline lookup yields CDR1 SQVTM and CDR2 ANQGSEA. This CDR3 contains 12 residues. The junction had 8 bases not matched to a gene; V was cut back by 7 bases and J by 7 bases. Here the CDR3 reads CSARTGLFGYTF. The CDR3, as DNA: TGCAGCGCCCGGACAGGGCTCTTTGGCTACACCTTC. Full variable domain (missing parts from reference TRBV29-1 and TRBJ1-2): SAVISQKPSRDICQRGTSLTIQCQVDSQVTMMFWYRQQPGQSLTLIATANQGSEATYESGFVIDKFPISRPNLTFSTLTVSNMSPEDSSIYLCSARTGLFGYTFGSGTRLTVV.

The chain links TRBV2 to TRBJ1-5; 8 bases line up with TRBD1. Germline assignment: CDR1 SNHLY and CDR2 FYNNEI. V lost 6 bases to trimming and J lost 7 bases; unmatched junction nucleotides: 11. The CDR3 is 15 residues long. The CDR3 nucleotides are TGTGCCAGCAGGTTGAGGGCAGGGGGCCAGCAGCCCCAGCATTTT. Translation gives CASRLRAGGQQPQHF.

V gene TRBV27 combines with J gene TRBJ1-1; D possibly corresponds to TRBD1 (5 bases). The CDR3 has 15 amino acids. Trimming cost V 3 bases and J 6 bases, with 17 bases left between them. Germline V gives CDR1 MNHEY, CDR2 SMNVEV (reference sequence). The CDR3 is CASSFFGGIRSEAFF. As DNA, the CDR3 is TGTGCCAGCAGTTTCTTTGGGGGGATTCGGTCTGAAGCTTTCTTT.

CDR3 sequence reads: CASSQDGTANSPLHF. CDR3 DNA: TGCGCCAGCAGCCAAGATGGAACAGCTAATTCACCCCTCCACTTT. V and J are TRBV4-3 and TRBJ1-6; no definite D call. The CDR3 has 15 amino acids. Trimming shortened V by 0 bases and J by 6 bases, and 9 bases separated the two germline ends. Germline CDR1 and CDR2: LGHNA and YSLEER.

The V gene is TRBV19, the J gene TRBJ1-2, with 8 bases aligning to TRBD1. Losses at the gene ends were 5 bases for V and 3 bases for J; bases not matched to a gene: 5. The CDR3 contains 14 residues. Germline V lookup: CDR1 LNHDA, CDR2 SQIVND (reference sequence). CDR3 sequence: CASSPPTGDYGYTF. CDR3 bases: TGTGCCAGTAGTCCTCCGACAGGGGACTATGGCTACACCTTC.

The chain combines TRBV5-1 with TRBJ1-1; D perhaps matches TRBD1 (5 bases). This CDR3 has 13 amino acids. Trimming cost V 4 bases and J 3 bases, with 10 bases left between them. In germline, CDR1 is SGHRS, CDR2 YFSETQ. CDR3 DNA sequence: TGCGCCAGCAGCGCCACAGGAGACACTGAAGCTTTCTTT. Its translation: CASSATGDTEAFF. Filled out from reference TRBV5-1 and TRBJ1-1, the complete variable domain reads KAGVTQTPRYLIKTRGQQVTLSCSPISGHRSVSWYQQTPGQGLQFLFEYFSETQRNKGNFPGRFSGRQFSNSRSEMNVSTLELGDSALYLCASSATGDTEAFFGQGTRLTVV.

The chain employs TRBV6-2 or TRBV6-3 and TRBJ1-2; maybe TRBD1 (5 bases). Germline V CDR1 and CDR2: MNHEY, SVGEGT. V was cut by 0 bases and J by 6 bases, with 8 bases left in between. The CDR3 has 13 residues. CDR3 DNA: TGTGCCAGCAGTTACTCGAGCAGGGATGGCTACACCTTC. Protein sequence: CASSYSSRDGYTF.

The chain carries TRBV7-3 and TRBJ2-7, with D maybe TRBD1 (5 bases). With 0 bases removed from V and 0 bases from J, the gap between germline ends came to 12 bases. Germline CDR1 reads SGHTA; CDR2 reads FQGTGA. The CDR3 is 16 amino acids. The CDR3 nucleotides read TGTGCCAGCAGCTTAACAGGGGCCCTCAGCTCCTACGAGCAGTACTTC. Protein product: CASSLTGALSSYEQYF.

J is TRBJ1-2 and V is TRBV6-5, with 10 bases that match TRBD1. CDR3 length equals 14 residues. Germline assignment: CDR1 MNHEY and CDR2 SVGAGI. J was trimmed by 8 bases and V by 9 bases; bases with no gene match: 12. In DNA form, the CDR3 reads TGTGCCAGTAAATCCTCGGGACAGGGGATGGGCTACACCTTC. It encodes CASKSSGQGMGYTF.

The J gene is TRBJ2-3, the V gene TRBV4-3, with 10 bases fitting TRBD2. The V gene's germline CDR1 is LGHNA and CDR2 YSLEER. CDR3 size: 15 residues. V lost 0 bases to trimming and J lost 5 bases; unmatched junction nucleotides: 2. The CDR3 sequence is CASSQDIAGGDTQYF. The CDR3 DNA reads as TGCGCCAGCAGCCAAGATATAGCGGGGGGAGATACGCAGTATTTT.

The chain employs TRBV5-6 and TRBJ2-7; 11 bases map to TRBD2. The V and J ends lost 2 bases and 7 bases, in that order; junction bases with no gene match: 5. This CDR3 region has 14 residues. Germline V gene sequence: CDR1 SGHDT, CDR2 YYEEEE. The CDR3 DNA sequence: TGTGCCAGCAGCTTCACTAGCGGGAGTAGAGAGCAGTACTTC. It specifies CASSFTSGSREQYF.

V usage is TRBV27 and J usage is TRBJ2-3; a weak D match, TRBD2 (5 bases). This CDR3 is 16 amino acids long. The V gene's germline CDR1 is MNHEY and CDR2 SMNVEV (reference sequence). Trimming took 6 bases from V and 7 from J, leaving 23 bases between them. CDR3 protein: CASRRTGMGLDHTQYF. CDR3 bases: TGTGCCAGCAGGCGGACCGGGATGGGATTGGACCATACGCAGTATTTT.

This chain uses TRBV15 with TRBJ1-2, with 9 bases lining up with TRBD1. The CDR3 runs to 16 residues. The junction had 9 bases not matched to a gene; V was cut back by 5 bases and J by 2 bases. Germline V CDR1 and CDR2: LNHNV, YYDKDF (reference sequence). The CDR3 sequence: CATSPGTGLVNYGYTF. CDR3 DNA sequence: TGTGCCACCAGCCCCGGGACAGGGTTGGTGAACTATGGCTACACCTTC.

A single count supports this clone. The chain has TRBV29-1 and TRBJ1-1; D possibly corresponds to TRBD1 (5 bases). The CDR3 is 14 amino acids. From germline, CDR1 is SQVTM and CDR2 ANQGSEA. The germline V and J ends were trimmed by 4 bases and 6 bases, with 18 bases remaining between them. CDR3 nucleotides: TGCAGCGTTGGTCGGTCAGGGCAGTGGGCTGAAGCTTTCTTT. Protein sequence: CSVGRSGQWAEAFF.

This chain uses TRBV6-5 with TRBJ2-7; D call uncertain. In germline, CDR1 is MNHEY, CDR2 SVGAGI. CDR3 length equals 13 residues. Trimming took off 5 bases at V and 5 bases at J, with 13 bases between the two ends. The CDR3 loop reads CASSQTRGDEQYF. The CDR3 DNA reads as TGTGCCAGCAGTCAGACTCGAGGCGACGAGCAGTACTTC.

The chain recombines TRBV2 with TRBJ1-4; D is uncertain. The V and J ends lost 4 bases and 8 bases respectively, with 11 bases between them. The CDR3 sequence is 13 residues long. Germline CDR1 SNHLY, CDR2 FYNNEI. The CDR3, as DNA: TGTGCCAGCAGTGTGCGGAGACTAGAAAAACTGTTTTTT. This encodes CASSVRRLEKLFF.